This record looks at one TCR beta chain sequence and its context. The data originate from a study of identical twins. The CDR3 runs to 16 residues. Germline V lookup: CDR1 LNHNV, CDR2 YYDKDF (reference sequence). Trimming pared 0 bases from V and 3 bases from J, leaving 14 bases between. TCRdb re-analysed the 5' RACE reads in MiXCR, keeping a single row per CDR3 protein. The table has about 470,000 distinct CDR3 sequences, more than 20% seen once; the top ten hold approximately 2.9%. The sample was also linked to a second study, of T cells expressing NK-cell markers. From that study: The dominant NKG2C+ clonotypes represented about 1.0-7.5% of CD8+ T cells in over 5 donors. HCMV specificity of the expanded NKG2C+ T cell clones was not established.

The chain uses TRBV15 and TRBJ1-2; TRBD1 might be the D (6 bases). This receptor was identified in a woman aged 18-29 years in good health. The specimen was CD4+ T cells sorted from blood. The CDR3 loop is CATSRDYAGVDYGYTF. Written as DNA, the CDR3 is TGTGCCACCAGCAGAGATTACGCAGGGGTGGACTATGGCTACACCTTC.